This T cell receptor (beta chain) was sequenced in a study of OX40 agonist ivuxolimab in advanced cancers. The wider study: At doses from 0.01 to 10 mg/kg, patients were given intravenous ivuxolimab every 2 weeks. Partial responses were achieved by three patients, one with hepatocellular carcinoma and two with cutaneous melanoma.

Using immunoSEQ multiplex PCR, the repertoire was profiled, and TCRdb retains in-frame clones only, with some absent. The sample comprises roughly 50,000 clones, around 84% of which are singletons, and about 1% rests with the top ten. Germline V gene lookup returns CDR1 SGDLS and CDR2 YYNGEE. Trimming removed 10 bases from V and 6 bases from J, with 19 bases in between. This CDR3 contains 13 residues. Study-level points and caveats: Normalized T-cell clonal expansion was also low in a subset of nonresponders. Averaging showed that CD8+ T cells had more expanded clones than CD4+ did.

About this clone: The antigen is unknown.

The sample here was CD4+ or CD8+ T cells sorted from blood, taken in a trial of the OX40 agonist ivuxolimab. This clonotype was sampled from an adult with an advanced solid tumor such as melanoma, head and neck, liver or kidney cancer. The chain combines TRBV9 with TRBJ1-2; D is perhaps TRBD1 (5 bases). The chain's CDR3 is CASSRQGLNGYTF. The CDR3, as DNA: TGTGCCTCCAGTCGGCAGGGATTGAATGGCTACACCTTC.